This passage covers 19 T cell receptor beta chains from one sample sequenced in a study of T cell changes during pregnancy in multiple sclerosis. Repertoires were generated with immunoSEQ multiplex PCR, while TCRdb's copy carries only in-frame clones and drops some. The data show roughly 87,000 clones, roughly 95% seen once. The specimen comprised peripheral blood, sampled in the third trimester of pregnancy. The receptors stem from a female donor in good health, enrolled as a control in a pregnancy study.

The chain uses TRBV27 and TRBJ2-5, with D possibly TRBD1 on 5 matching bases. The DNA end lines up better with TRBJ2-7; the J call may be wrong. Germline lookup yields CDR1 MNHEY and CDR2 SMNVEV (reference sequence). The CDR3 is made up of 13 amino acids. This CDR3 reads CASSRVNPYEQYF. The CDR3 bases are TGTGCCAGCAGCAGGGTTAATCCCTACGAGCAGTACTTC.

J is TRBJ2-6 and V is TRBV7-2, with D unclear. V gave up 10 bases and J gave up 2 bases, with 9 bases separating them. The CDR3 is 13 amino acids. Germline CDR1 SGHTA, CDR2 FQGNSA. Written as DNA, the CDR3 is TGTGCCAACCTGCGTCCTGGGGCCAACGTCCTGACTTTC. It is translated as CANLRPGANVLTF.

The rearrangement uses TRBV21-1 and TRBJ2-7; the table's D call of TRBD1 was not tested on the DNA. TRBV21-1 is classified as a pseudogene. The CDR3 has 13 residues. This CDR3 reads CASSPGQGYEQYF. Written as DNA, the CDR3 is TGTGCCAGCAGCCCAGGACAGGGCTACGAGCAGTACTTC.

The V gene is TRBV4-2, the J gene TRBJ1-3; D gene uncertain. Germline CDR1 and CDR2: LGHNA and YNFKEQ. This CDR3 contains 22 residues. Trimming left V 0 bases short and J 0 bases short, with 27 bases between. The CDR3 reads CASSQEGGTVRTLDFSGNTIYF. The CDR3 coding sequence is TGTGCCAGCAGCCAAGAGGGAGGTACAGTAAGAACCCTCGACTTCTCTGGAAACACCATATATTTT.

V usage is TRBV21-1 and J usage is TRBJ2-6; the table names TRBD1, a call not compared with the DNA. TRBV21-1 is a listed pseudogene. This CDR3 region has 16 residues. CDR3 nucleotide sequence: TGTGCCAGCAGCACTCCCCAGGGGCAAGGGGCCAACGTCCTGACTTTC. It yields the protein CASSTPQGQGANVLTF.

The CDR3 is CASVGQGANYGYTF. The CDR3 bases are TGTGCCAGCGTCGGACAGGGGGCTAACTATGGCTACACCTTC. The V call is TRBV19, the J call TRBJ1-2; 10 bases agree with TRBD1. The germline V gene encodes CDR1 LNHDA and CDR2 SQIVND (reference sequence). J lost 0 bases, V lost 9 bases, and 4 bases had no gene match. The CDR3 runs 14 residues.

The V call is TRBV5-1, the J call TRBJ2-3; no clear D gene. Per germline, CDR1 SGHRS and CDR2 YFSETQ. The CDR3 is made up of 15 amino acids. V was clipped by 2 bases and J by 0 bases, with 10 bases between them. This chain's CDR3 is CASSLLAPSTDTQYF. The CDR3 DNA reads as TGCGCCAGCAGCTTACTCGCTCCCAGCACAGATACGCAGTATTTT. Complete variable domain (other parts from reference TRBV5-1 and TRBJ2-3): KAGVTQTPRYLIKTRGQQVTLSCSPISGHRSVSWYQQTPGQGLQFLFEYFSETQRNKGNFPGRFSGRQFSNSRSEMNVSTLELGDSALYLCASSLLAPSTDTQYFGPGTRLTVL.

Turning to this clone: A much larger clone lies a single base off, so this may be a read error. The chain links TRBV27 to TRBJ1-1; D might be TRBD1 (5 bases). Germline CDR1 reads MNHEY; CDR2 reads SMNVEV (reference sequence). The CDR3 covers 12 residues. Between the trimmed V and J ends, which lost 5 bases and 3 bases, there was a span of 7 bases. The CDR3 here is CASSPGYTEAFF. CDR3 DNA: TGTGCCAGCAGTCCAGGGTACACTGAAGCTTTCTTT.

The chain joins TRBV10-3 to TRBJ2-1, with D possibly being TRBD2 (5 bases). Per germline, CDR1 ENHRY and CDR2 SYGVKD. V lost 6 bases, J lost 5 bases, and 17 bases lay in between. The CDR3 has 15 residues. The chain's CDR3 is CAIRVDLAGNNEQFF. The CDR3 DNA is TGTGCCATCAGGGTGGATCTGGCGGGTAACAATGAGCAGTTCTTC.

The V call is TRBV7-2, the J call TRBJ2-1, with 8 bases lining up with TRBD2. The junction had 3 bases not matched to a gene; V was cut back by 7 bases and J by 4 bases. The germline V gene encodes CDR1 SGHTA and CDR2 FQGNSA. This CDR3 is 13 amino acids long. CDR3 in amino acids: CASTKREYNEQFF. The CDR3 region has the DNA TGTGCCAGCACAAAGCGGGAGTACAATGAGCAGTTCTTC.

The gene calls are TRBV28 and TRBJ1-5; TRBD1 matches 10 bases. J was trimmed by 6 bases and V by 7 bases; bases with no gene match: 15. Germline CDR1 reads MDHEN; CDR2 reads SYDVKM. The CDR3 loop spans 17 amino acids. Written as DNA, the CDR3 is TGTGCCAGCACTCCCCCCCCGGGACAGGGGTCAGGTCAGCCCCAGCATTTT. It specifies CASTPPPGQGSGQPQHF.

This clone was detected once. This sequence joins TRBV4-2 and TRBJ1-2; possibly TRBD1 for D (5 bases). V dropped 0 bases and J dropped 4 bases, with 15 bases sitting between them. This CDR3 comprises 16 residues. Germline CDR1 reads LGHNA; CDR2 reads YNFKEQ. CDR3 nucleotide sequence: TGTGCCAGCAGCCAAGAATTGGGCCAGGGACTCTATGGCTACACCTTC. Translation gives CASSQELGQGLYGYTF.

This sequence joins TRBV2 and TRBJ2-7; possible D gene TRBD1, 6 bases. V lost 9 bases to trimming and J lost 1 base, with 13 bases between them. Germline loops: CDR1 SNHLY, CDR2 FYNNEI. The CDR3 runs to 13 residues. CDR3 residues: CARRRTESYEQYF. Written as DNA, the CDR3 is TGTGCCAGACGTAGGACAGAATCCTACGAGCAGTACTTC.

The gene calls are TRBV2 and TRBJ1-5; 8 nucleotides match TRBD1. The CDR3 extends over 15 amino acids. From germline, CDR1 is SNHLY and CDR2 FYNNEI. The V gene end was trimmed by 5 bases and the J gene end by 3 bases; junction bases not matched to a gene: 6. In DNA, the CDR3 is TGTGCCAGCAGTATACAGGGGGTGAACAATCAGCCCCAGCATTTT. Encoded protein: CASSIQGVNNQPQHF. Full variable domain (remainder filled in from reference TRBV2 and TRBJ1-5): EPEVTQTPSHQVTQMGQEVILRCVPISNHLYFYWYRQILGQKVEFLVSFYNNEISEKSEIFDDQFSVERPDGSNFTLKIRSTKLEDSAMYFCASSIQGVNNQPQHFGDGTRLSIL.

The CDR3 nucleotides are TGTGCCAGCAGTTCCGGGCGGGACACCGGGGAGCTGTTTTTT. This translates into CASSSGRDTGELFF. The rearrangement joins TRBV9 to TRBJ2-2; D is perhaps TRBD2 (5 bases). Germline V gene lookup returns CDR1 SGDLS and CDR2 YYNGEE. With 5 bases removed from V and 3 bases from J, the gap between germline ends came to 11 bases. The CDR3 covers 14 residues.

This rearrangement joins TRBV27 to TRBJ2-3; TRBD2 agrees at 10 bases. The V and J ends lost 10 bases and 1 base, in that order; junction bases with no gene match: 8. The CDR3 totals 15 residues. Per the germline V gene, CDR1 is MNHEY and CDR2 is SMNVEV (reference sequence). This chain's CDR3 is CATHPLAGGTDTQYF. For the CDR3, the DNA is TGTGCCACCCACCCCCTAGCGGGAGGCACAGATACGCAGTATTTT.

The chain uses TRBV7-9 and TRBJ2-7; 7 bases fit TRBD2. Germline values: CDR1 SEHNR, CDR2 FQNEAQ (reference sequence). V shed 2 bases and J 0 bases; nucleotides not matched to a gene: 4. This CDR3 contains 15 residues. This chain's CDR3 is CASSLRGGSSYEQYF. As DNA, the CDR3 is TGTGCCAGCAGCTTACGTGGCGGGAGCTCCTACGAGCAGTACTTC. The full variable domain, in which reference TRBV7-9 and TRBJ2-7 provide the parts outside the CDR3, is DTGVSQNPRHKITKRGQNVTFRCDPISEHNRLYWYRQTLGQGPEFLTYFQNEAQLEKSRLLSDRFSAERPKGSFSTLEIQRTEQGDSAMYLCASSLRGGSSYEQYFGPGTRLTVT.

The rearrangement uses TRBV27 and TRBJ2-7, with 11 bases identical to TRBD2. The length of the CDR3 is 15 residues. Germline V gene sequence: CDR1 MNHEY, CDR2 SMNVEV (reference sequence). The trim removed 4 bases at V and 5 bases at J, leaving 7 bases unmatched. In DNA, the CDR3 is TGTGCCAGCAGTTCCCGGACTAGCGGGTACCACGAGCAGTACTTC. It yields the protein CASSSRTSGYHEQYF.

J is TRBJ2-1 and V is TRBV14; 8 nucleotides line up with TRBD2. This CDR3 has 16 amino acids. J lost 7 bases, V lost 5 bases, and 13 bases had no gene match. Germline values: CDR1 SGHDN, CDR2 FVKESK. The CDR3 sequence is CASSSYSGTTMNEQFF. As DNA, the CDR3 is TGTGCCAGCAGCTCGTATAGCGGGACGACTATGAATGAGCAGTTCTTC.